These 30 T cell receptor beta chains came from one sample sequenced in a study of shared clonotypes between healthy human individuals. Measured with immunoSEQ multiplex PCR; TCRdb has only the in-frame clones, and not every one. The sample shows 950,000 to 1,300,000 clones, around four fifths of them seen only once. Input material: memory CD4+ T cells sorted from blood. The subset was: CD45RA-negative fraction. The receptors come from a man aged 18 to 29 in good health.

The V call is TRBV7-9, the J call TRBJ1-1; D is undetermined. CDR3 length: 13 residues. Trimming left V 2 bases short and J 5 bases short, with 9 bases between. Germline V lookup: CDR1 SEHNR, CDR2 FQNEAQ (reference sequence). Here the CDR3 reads CASSLWVATEAFF. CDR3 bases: TGTGCCAGCAGCTTATGGGTAGCGACTGAAGCTTTCTTT.

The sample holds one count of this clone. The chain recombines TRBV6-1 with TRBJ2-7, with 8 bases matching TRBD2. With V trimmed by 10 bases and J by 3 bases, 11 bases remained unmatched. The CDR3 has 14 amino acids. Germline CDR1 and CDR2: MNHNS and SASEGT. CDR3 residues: CATLPAGAVYEQYF. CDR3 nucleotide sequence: TGTGCCACCCTCCCAGCGGGGGCTGTCTACGAGCAGTACTTC.

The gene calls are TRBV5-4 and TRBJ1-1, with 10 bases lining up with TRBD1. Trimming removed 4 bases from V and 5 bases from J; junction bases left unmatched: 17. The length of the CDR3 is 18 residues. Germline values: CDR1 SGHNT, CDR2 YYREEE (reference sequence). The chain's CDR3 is CASSAGPGQGRRSTEAFF. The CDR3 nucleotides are TGTGCCAGCAGCGCGGGGCCGGGACAGGGGCGAAGGTCTACTGAAGCTTTCTTT.

CDR3 DNA sequence: TGTGCCAGAGGGGGCCCAACCAAAAACATTCAGTACTTC. Protein product: CARGGPTKNIQYF. This chain joins TRBV2 and TRBJ2-4, with 7 bases aligning to TRBD1. V lost 9 bases and J lost 2; bases outside the gene matches: 4. CDR1 is SNHLY and CDR2 is FYNNEI in the germline V gene. The CDR3 is 13 amino acids.

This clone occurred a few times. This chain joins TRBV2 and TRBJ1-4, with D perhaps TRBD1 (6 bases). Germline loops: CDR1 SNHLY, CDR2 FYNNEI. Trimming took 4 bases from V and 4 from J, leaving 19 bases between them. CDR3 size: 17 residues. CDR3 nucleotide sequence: TGTGCCAGCAGTGTGCCCGGGGGCGGGACGGGTAATGAAAAACTGTTTTTT. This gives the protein CASSVPGGGTGNEKLFF.

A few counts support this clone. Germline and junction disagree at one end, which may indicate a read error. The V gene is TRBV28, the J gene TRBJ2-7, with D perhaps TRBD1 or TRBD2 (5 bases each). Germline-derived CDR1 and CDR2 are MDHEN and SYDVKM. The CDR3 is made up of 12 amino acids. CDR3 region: CASSSGDLQRLF. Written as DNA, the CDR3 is TGTGCCAGCAGTTCCGGGGACCTCCAACGGCTCTTC.

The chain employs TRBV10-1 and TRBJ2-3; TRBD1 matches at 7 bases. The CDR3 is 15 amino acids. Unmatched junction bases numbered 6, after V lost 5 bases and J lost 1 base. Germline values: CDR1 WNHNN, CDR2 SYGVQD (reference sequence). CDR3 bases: TGCGCCAGCAGTCCAAACAGGGGTGGCACAGATACGCAGTATTTT. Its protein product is CASSPNRGGTDTQYF.

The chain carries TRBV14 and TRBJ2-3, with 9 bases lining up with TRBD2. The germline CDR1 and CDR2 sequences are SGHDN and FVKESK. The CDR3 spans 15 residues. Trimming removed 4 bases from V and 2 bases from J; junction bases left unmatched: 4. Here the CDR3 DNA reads TGTGCCAGCAGCCGCGTAGCGGGGGTCACAGATACGCAGTATTTT. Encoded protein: CASSRVAGVTDTQYF.

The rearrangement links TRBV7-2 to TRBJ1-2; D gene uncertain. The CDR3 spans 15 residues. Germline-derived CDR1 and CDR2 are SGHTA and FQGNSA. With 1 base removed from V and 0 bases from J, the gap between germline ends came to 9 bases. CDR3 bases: TGTGCCAGCAGCTTAGGTCCCGGAACTAACTATGGCTACACCTTC. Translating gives CASSLGPGTNYGYTF. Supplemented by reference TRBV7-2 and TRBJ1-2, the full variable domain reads GAGVSQSPSNKVTEKGKDVELRCDPISGHTALYWYRQSLGQGLEFLIYFQGNSAPDKSGLPSDRFSAERTGGSVSTLTIQRTQQEDSAVYLCASSLGPGTNYGYTFGSGTRLTVV.

The CDR3 region is CASSSREQGIRNSPLHF. The DNA for the CDR3 is TGTGCCAGCAGCAGTCGGGAACAGGGTATTCGGAATTCACCCCTCCACTTT. The chain couples TRBV13 to TRBJ1-6; tentative D call: TRBD1 (6 bases). V was shortened by 5 bases and J by 7 bases, with 21 bases between the two germline ends. CDR3 length: 17 amino acids. Germline V gene data show CDR1 as PRHDT and CDR2 as FYEKMQ (reference sequence).

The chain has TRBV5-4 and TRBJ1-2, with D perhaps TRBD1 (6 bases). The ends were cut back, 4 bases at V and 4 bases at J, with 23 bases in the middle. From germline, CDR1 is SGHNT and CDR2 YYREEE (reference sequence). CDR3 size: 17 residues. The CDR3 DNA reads TGTGCCAGCAGCAAGGGGCGACAGGCGGTTCAGAGCTATGGCTACACCTTC. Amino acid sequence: CASSKGRQAVQSYGYTF.

The CDR3 reads CASSTGTSSYNEQFF. Here the CDR3 DNA reads TGTGCCAGCAGCACCGGGACTAGCTCCTACAATGAGCAGTTCTTC. The chain recombines TRBV6-5 with TRBJ2-1, with TRBD2 identical over 8 bases. The germline V gene has CDR1 MNHEY and CDR2 SVGAGI. The CDR3 extends over 15 amino acids. The J segment lost 0 bases and the V segment lost 6 bases, leaving 4 bases of the junction unmatched.

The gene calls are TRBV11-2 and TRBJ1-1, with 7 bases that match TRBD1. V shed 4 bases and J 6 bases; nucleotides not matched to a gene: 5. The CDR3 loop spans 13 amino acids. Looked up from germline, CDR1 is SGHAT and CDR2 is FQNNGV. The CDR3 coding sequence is TGTGCCAGCAGCTCCGACAGGGTGGCTGAAGCTTTCTTT. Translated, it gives CASSSDRVAEAFF.

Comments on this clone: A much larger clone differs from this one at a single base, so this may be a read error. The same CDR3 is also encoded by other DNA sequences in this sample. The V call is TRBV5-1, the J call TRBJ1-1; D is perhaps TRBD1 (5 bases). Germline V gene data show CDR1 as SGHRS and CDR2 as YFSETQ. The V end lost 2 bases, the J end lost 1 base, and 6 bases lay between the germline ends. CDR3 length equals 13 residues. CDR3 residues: CASSFQGNTEAFF. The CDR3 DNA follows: TGCGCCAGCAGCTTCCAGGGGAACACTGAAGCTTTCTTT.

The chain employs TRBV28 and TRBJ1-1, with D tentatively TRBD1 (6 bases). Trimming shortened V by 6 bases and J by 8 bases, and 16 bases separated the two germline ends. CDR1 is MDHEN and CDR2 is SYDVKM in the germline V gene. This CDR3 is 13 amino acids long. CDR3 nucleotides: TGTGCCAGCAGACGAGGGGGGGTCGGCGAAGCTTTCTTT. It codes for CASRRGGVGEAFF.

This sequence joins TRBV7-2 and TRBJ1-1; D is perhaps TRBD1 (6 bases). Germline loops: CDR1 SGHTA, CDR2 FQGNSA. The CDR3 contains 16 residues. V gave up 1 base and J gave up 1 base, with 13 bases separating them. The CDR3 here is CASSLGWGRGNTEAFF. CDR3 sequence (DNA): TGTGCCAGCAGCTTAGGTTGGGGGCGAGGGAACACTGAAGCTTTCTTT. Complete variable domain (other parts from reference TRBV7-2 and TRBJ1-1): GAGVSQSPSNKVTEKGKDVELRCDPISGHTALYWYRQSLGQGLEFLIYFQGNSAPDKSGLPSDRFSAERTGGSVSTLTIQRTQQEDSAVYLCASSLGWGRGNTEAFFGQGTRLTVV.

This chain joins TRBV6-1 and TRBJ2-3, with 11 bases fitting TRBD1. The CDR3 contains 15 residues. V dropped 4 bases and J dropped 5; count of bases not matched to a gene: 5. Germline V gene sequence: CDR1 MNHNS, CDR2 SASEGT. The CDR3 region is CASSVSGQGVDTQYF. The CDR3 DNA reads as TGTGCCAGCAGTGTTTCGGGACAGGGGGTAGATACGCAGTATTTT.

The CDR3 coding sequence is TGCGCCAGCAGCGTTGGAGGGCTGAGCACCGGGGAGCTGTTTTTT. This codes for CASSVGGLSTGELFF. This chain links TRBV5-1 with TRBJ2-2; D perhaps matches TRBD2 (6 bases). The germline gives CDR1 SGHRS, CDR2 YFSETQ. The V end was cut by 4 bases, the J end by 4 bases, with 14 bases between. This CDR3 comprises 15 residues.

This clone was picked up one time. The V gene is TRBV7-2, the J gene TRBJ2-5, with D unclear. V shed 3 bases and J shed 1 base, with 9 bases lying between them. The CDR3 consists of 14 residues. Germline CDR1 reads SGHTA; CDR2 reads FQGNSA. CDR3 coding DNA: TGTGCCAGCAGCTTGCGGTTCGGCCAAGAGACCCAGTACTTC. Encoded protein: CASSLRFGQETQYF.

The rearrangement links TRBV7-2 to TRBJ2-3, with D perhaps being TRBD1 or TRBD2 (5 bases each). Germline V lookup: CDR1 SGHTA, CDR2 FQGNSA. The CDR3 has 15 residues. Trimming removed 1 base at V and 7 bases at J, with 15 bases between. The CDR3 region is CASSLVGRERNTQYF. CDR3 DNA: TGTGCCAGCAGCTTAGTGGGACGAGAACGGAATACGCAGTATTTT.

The CDR3 sequence: CASRGQGRWNTEAFF. The CDR3 nucleotides are TGTGCCAGTAGGGGACAGGGCCGATGGAACACTGAAGCTTTCTTT. V is TRBV19 and J is TRBJ1-1; 9 bases fit TRBD1. CDR1 and CDR2 from the germline V gene are LNHDA and SQIVND (reference sequence). Germline trimming cut 6 bases from V and 1 base from J; bases unmatched to any gene: 6. This CDR3 region has 15 residues.

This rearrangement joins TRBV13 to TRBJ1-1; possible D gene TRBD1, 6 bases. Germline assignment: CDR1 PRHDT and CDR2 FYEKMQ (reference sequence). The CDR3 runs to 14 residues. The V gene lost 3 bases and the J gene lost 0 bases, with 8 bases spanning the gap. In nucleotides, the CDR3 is TGTGCCAGCAGCTTCAGGGGATTGAACACTGAAGCTTTCTTT. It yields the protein CASSFRGLNTEAFF.

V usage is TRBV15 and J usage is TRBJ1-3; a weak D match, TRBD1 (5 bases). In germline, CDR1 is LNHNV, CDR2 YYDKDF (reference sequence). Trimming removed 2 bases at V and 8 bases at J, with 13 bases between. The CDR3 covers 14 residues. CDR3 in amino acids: CATSRPDSLDTIYF. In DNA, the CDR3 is TGTGCCACCAGCAGACCCGACAGTTTAGACACCATATATTTT.

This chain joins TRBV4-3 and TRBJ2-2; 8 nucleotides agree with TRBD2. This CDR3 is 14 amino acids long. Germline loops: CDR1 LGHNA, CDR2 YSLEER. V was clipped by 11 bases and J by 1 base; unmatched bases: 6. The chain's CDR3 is CAPPGLENTGELFF. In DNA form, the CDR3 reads TGCGCCCCCCCGGGACTAGAGAACACCGGGGAGCTGTTTTTT.

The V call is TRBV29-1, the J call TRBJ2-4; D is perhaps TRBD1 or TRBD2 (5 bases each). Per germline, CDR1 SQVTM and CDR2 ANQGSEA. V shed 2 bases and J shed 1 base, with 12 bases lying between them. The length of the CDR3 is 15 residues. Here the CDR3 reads CSVETGTTAKNIQYF. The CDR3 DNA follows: TGCAGCGTTGAAACCGGGACCACTGCCAAAAACATTCAGTACTTC.

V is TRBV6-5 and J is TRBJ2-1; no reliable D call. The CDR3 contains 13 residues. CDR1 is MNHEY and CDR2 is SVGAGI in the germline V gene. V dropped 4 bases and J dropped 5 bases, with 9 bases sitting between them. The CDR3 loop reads CASSFASNNEQFF. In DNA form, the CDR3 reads TGTGCCAGCAGTTTTGCATCGAACAATGAGCAGTTCTTC.

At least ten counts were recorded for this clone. Here the CDR3 reads CASSREGGTSEQFF. CDR3 DNA sequence: TGTGCCAGCAGCCGAGAGGGGGGGACTTCTGAGCAGTTCTTC. This chain links TRBV11-3 with TRBJ2-1; D is perhaps TRBD2 (7 bases). The CDR3 runs 14 residues. Trimming pared 5 bases from V and 9 bases from J, leaving 17 bases between. Germline V lookup: CDR1 SGHNT, CDR2 YENEEA.

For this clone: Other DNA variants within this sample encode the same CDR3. The CDR3 DNA follows: TGTGCCAGCAGCAGGAGTGGGAACACTGAAGCTTTCTTT. Its protein product is CASSRSGNTEAFF. The chain combines TRBV7-9 with TRBJ1-1, with D unresolved. The germline gives CDR1 SEHNR, CDR2 FQNEAQ (reference sequence). V was clipped by 5 bases and J by 1 base, with 8 bases between them. The CDR3 length is 13 residues.

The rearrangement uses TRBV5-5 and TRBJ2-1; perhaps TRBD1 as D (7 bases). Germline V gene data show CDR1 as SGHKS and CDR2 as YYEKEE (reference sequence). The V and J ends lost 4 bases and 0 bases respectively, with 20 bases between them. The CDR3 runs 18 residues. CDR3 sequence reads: CASSQGGGRDHSYNEQFF. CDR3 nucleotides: TGTGCCAGCAGCCAGGGGGGAGGCAGGGACCACTCCTACAATGAGCAGTTCTTC.

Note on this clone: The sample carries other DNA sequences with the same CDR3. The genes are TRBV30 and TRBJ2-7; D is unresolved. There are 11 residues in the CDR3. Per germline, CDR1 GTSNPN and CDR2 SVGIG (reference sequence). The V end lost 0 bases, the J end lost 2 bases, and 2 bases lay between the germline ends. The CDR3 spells CAWSVTYEQYF. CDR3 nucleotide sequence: TGTGCCTGGAGTGTAACCTACGAGCAGTACTTC.